One sample yielded the 29 T cell receptor beta chains listed below, sequenced in a study of CD8 T cells in Susac syndrome. The RNA input was about 0.5 to 1 ug, and it was reverse transcribed with random hexamers. TCRdb itself ran the immunoSEQ multiplex PCR reads through MiXCR, one entry per CDR3 protein. The repertoire includes 240,000 or so distinct CDR3 sequences, around 96% of them detected once, and approximately 0.1% sits in the top ten. Sequenced material: CD4+ T cells from PBMCs. These receptors came from a human donor with Susac syndrome.

The genes are TRBV14 and TRBJ1-2; no clear D. The germline gives CDR1 SGHDN, CDR2 FVKESK. The V gene lost 1 base and the J gene lost 4 bases, with 7 bases spanning the gap. CDR3 size: 13 residues. CDR3 in amino acids: CASSQGSTYGYTF. The DNA of the CDR3 is TGTGCCAGCAGCCAAGGAAGCACCTATGGCTACACCTTC.

The chain joins TRBV2 to TRBJ2-7; TRBD2 might be the D (6 bases). The CDR3 covers 13 residues. In germline, CDR1 is SNHLY, CDR2 FYNNEI. Deletions cut 4 bases from V and 0 bases from J, with 7 bases between. The CDR3 spells CASSAGSSYEQYF. Written as DNA, the CDR3 is TGTGCCAGCAGTGCCGGGAGCTCCTACGAGCAGTACTTC. The variable domain in full, completed from reference TRBV2 and TRBJ2-7, reads EPEVTQTPSHQVTQMGQEVILRCVPISNHLYFYWYRQILGQKVEFLVSFYNNEISEKSEIFDDQFSVERPDGSNFTLKIRSTKLEDSAMYFCASSAGSSYEQYFGPGTRLTVT.

V usage is TRBV5-1 and J usage is TRBJ2-4; D not certain. The length of the CDR3 is 13 residues. In germline, CDR1 is SGHRS, CDR2 YFSETQ. V was cut by 2 bases and J by 8 bases, with 11 bases left in between. CDR3: CASSFESQYIQYF. In DNA, the CDR3 is TGCGCCAGCAGCTTCGAATCGCAATACATTCAGTACTTC.

This clonotype was picked up one time. The chain joins TRBV27 to TRBJ1-1; D is undetermined. This CDR3 is built from 15 residues. The germline CDR1 and CDR2 sequences are MNHEY and SMNVEV (reference sequence). V was trimmed by 2 bases and J by 0 bases, leaving 10 bases between them. CDR3 amino acids: CASSLSWGMNTEAFF. Here the CDR3 DNA reads TGTGCCAGCAGTTTAAGCTGGGGAATGAACACTGAAGCTTTCTTT.

This clonotype was detected only once. The chain is built from TRBV30 and TRBJ1-4, with no clear D. The CDR3 length is 14 residues. Trimming removed 7 bases from V and 5 bases from J, with 17 bases in between. Germline V gives CDR1 GTSNPN, CDR2 SVGIG (reference sequence). As DNA, the CDR3 is TGTGCCTCAAGCGGTCGGGAGGCCAATGAAAAACTGTTTTTT. This sequence encodes CASSGREANEKLFF.

The rearrangement links TRBV24-1 to TRBJ2-2; D gene unclear. Germline V gene lookup returns CDR1 KGHDR and CDR2 SFDVKD. The CDR3 loop spans 16 amino acids. Trimming stripped 1 base from V and 3 bases from J, with 11 bases between. CDR3 sequence: CATSDFSGLDTGELFF. For the CDR3, the DNA is TGTGCCACCAGTGATTTCTCCGGGTTGGACACCGGGGAGCTGTTTTTT.

This chain uses TRBV19 with TRBJ1-2, with D unresolved. Germline V lookup: CDR1 LNHDA, CDR2 SQIVND (reference sequence). V lost 7 bases and J lost 3, with 9 bases in between. The CDR3 runs to 12 residues. This CDR3 is CASKTAYYGYTF. The CDR3 coding sequence is TGTGCCAGTAAAACAGCCTACTATGGCTACACCTTC.

This chain joins TRBV29-1 and TRBJ2-5; 8 bases align to TRBD2. V was pared by 6 bases and J by 2 bases, with 11 bases of the junction left unmatched. The CDR3 extends over 15 amino acids. Germline V CDR1 and CDR2: SQVTM, ANQGSEA. The CDR3 bases are TGCAGCGTGCCAAGGCGGGGGGCGCGTCAAGAGACCCAGTACTTC. It encodes CSVPRRGARQETQYF.

The gene calls are TRBV12-3 or TRBV12-4 and TRBJ2-4; no definite D call. V was cut by 5 bases and J by 8 bases, with 13 bases left in between. This CDR3 has 13 residues. CDR3 sequence: CASSRVPRDIQYF. DNA of the CDR3: TGTGCCAGCAGTCGGGTCCCCCGAGACATTCAGTACTTC.

The chain combines TRBV20-1 with TRBJ1-5; 9 bases are shared with TRBD1. The CDR3 has 15 amino acids. CDR1 is DFQATT and CDR2 is SNEGSKA in the germline V gene (reference sequence). V trimming: 5 bases; J trimming: 0 bases; junction bases outside the gene matches: 5. The CDR3 DNA follows: TGCAGTGCTGGACAGGGGTCCTATAGCAATCAGCCCCAGCATTTT. As protein: CSAGQGSYSNQPQHF.

This clonotype was counted once. The rearrangement links TRBV18 to TRBJ1-5, with D unclear. Deletions cut 0 bases from V and 6 bases from J, with 6 bases between. This CDR3 comprises 13 residues. Per the germline V gene, CDR1 is KGHSH and CDR2 is LQKENI. The DNA of the CDR3 is TGTGCCAGCTCACCACCGTCCGGTCAGCCCCAGCATTTT. This sequence encodes CASSPPSGQPQHF.

V usage is TRBV10-3 and J usage is TRBJ1-1, with D unclear. V lost 6 bases to trimming and J lost 0 bases, with 5 bases between them. The CDR3 consists of 12 residues. Germline lookup yields CDR1 ENHRY and CDR2 SYGVKD. The chain's CDR3 is CAIRDMNTEAFF. DNA of the CDR3: TGTGCCATCAGGGATATGAACACTGAAGCTTTCTTT.

As for this clonotype: One end of the junction is discordant with germline, which a read error may explain. This sequence joins TRBV18 and TRBJ1-1; no clear D gene. Germline CDR1 and CDR2: KGHSH and LQKENI. The CDR3 is 12 residues long. CDR3 residues: CASSPPNPEAFF. As DNA, the CDR3 is TGTGCCAGCTCACCACCGAACCCTGAAGCTTTCTTT.

The table lists this clonotype with a count of one. The chain combines TRBV5-1 with TRBJ2-1, with 12 bases that match TRBD2. Germline lookup yields CDR1 SGHRS and CDR2 YFSETQ. This CDR3 comprises 15 residues. V dropped 6 bases and J dropped 15; count of bases not matched to a gene: 16. The CDR3 nucleotides are TGCGCCAGCAAGCAGGCCCCAGGACTAGCGGGAAGATCGTTCTTC. Protein product: CASKQAPGLAGRSFF.

V and J are TRBV5-1 and TRBJ2-5; D unclear. The V end lost 4 bases, the J end lost 5 bases, and 6 bases lay between the germline ends. Germline V gives CDR1 SGHRS, CDR2 YFSETQ. This CDR3 is built from 11 residues. This CDR3 reads CASSGPETQYF. CDR3 coding DNA: TGCGCCAGCAGCGGTCCGGAGACCCAGTACTTC.

V gene TRBV7-3 combines with J gene TRBJ2-3, with D possibly being TRBD1 or TRBD2 (5 bases each). In germline, CDR1 is SGHTA, CDR2 FQGTGA. Trimming shortened V by 1 base and J by 7 bases, and 12 bases separated the two germline ends. This CDR3 has 14 residues. CDR3 residues: CASSLRRDPNTQYF. The CDR3 bases are TGTGCCAGCAGCTTAAGACGGGACCCAAATACGCAGTATTTT.

The chain couples TRBV14 to TRBJ2-1; a possible D gene is TRBD2 (5 bases). Trimming cost V 1 base and J 6 bases, with 13 bases left between them. This CDR3 has 15 amino acids. Germline values: CDR1 SGHDN, CDR2 FVKESK. The CDR3 DNA follows: TGTGCCAGCAGCCAAGCACAGCGGCCACTCAATGAGCAGTTCTTC. Encoded protein: CASSQAQRPLNEQFF.

This chain connects TRBV29-1 to TRBJ2-6, with D perhaps being TRBD1 or TRBD2 (5 bases each). This CDR3 has 15 amino acids. Germline V CDR1 and CDR2: SQVTM, ANQGSEA. V was shortened by 3 bases and J by 3 bases, with 12 bases between the two germline ends. The CDR3 reads CSVEGTALGANVLTF. Here the CDR3 DNA reads TGCAGCGTTGAGGGGACCGCTCTTGGGGCCAACGTCCTGACTTTC.

This clonotype was counted only a few times. J is TRBJ1-5 and V is TRBV30; weak D call: TRBD1 (5 bases). Trimming took 3 bases from V and 6 from J, leaving 9 bases between them. This CDR3 spans 12 amino acids. The V gene's germline CDR1 is GTSNPN and CDR2 SVGIG (reference sequence). DNA for the CDR3: TGTGCCTGGAGCAGGGAGGGTCAGCCCCAGCATTTT. It encodes CAWSREGQPQHF.

This clonotype was seen just once. V gene TRBV19 combines with J gene TRBJ1-1; D perhaps matches TRBD1 (5 bases). Deletions cut 9 bases from V and 1 base from J, with 18 bases between. Germline CDR1 LNHDA, CDR2 SQIVND (reference sequence). The CDR3 extends over 15 amino acids. CDR3 residues: CASYRTPGSNTEAFF. Written as DNA, the CDR3 is TGTGCCAGCTATCGCACCCCAGGGTCGAACACTGAAGCTTTCTTT.

This clonotype was observed a single time. V is TRBV7-2 and J is TRBJ1-2, with a weak D call TRBD1 (6 bases). Germline CDR1 reads SGHTA; CDR2 reads FQGNSA. V was trimmed by 5 bases and J by 4 bases, leaving 11 bases between them. The CDR3 runs to 13 residues. The CDR3 bases are TGTGCCAGCAGCCGGGACAATCCCTATGGCTACACCTTC. As protein: CASSRDNPYGYTF.

This chain uses TRBV28 with TRBJ2-5; D remains unclear. The CDR3 spans 13 residues. Germline V gene sequence: CDR1 MDHEN, CDR2 SYDVKM. V lost 4 bases to trimming and J lost 1 base, with 7 bases between them. In DNA, the CDR3 is TGTGCCAGCAGTTGGGATATCCAAGAGACCCAGTACTTC. Protein sequence: CASSWDIQETQYF.

This clonotype was observed once. V and J are TRBV9 and TRBJ1-1; D is unclear. The CDR3 is 15 residues long. V lost 3 bases and J lost 1, with 13 bases in between. Germline V gene sequence: CDR1 SGDLS, CDR2 YYNGEE. The CDR3 DNA is TGTGCCAGCAGCGCCCGGGTGAGCCCGAACACTGAAGCTTTCTTT. Its protein is CASSARVSPNTEAFF.

The V gene is TRBV29-1, the J gene TRBJ1-2, with a tentative D call TRBD1 (6 bases). V gave up 4 bases and J gave up 6 bases, with 9 bases separating them. Germline CDR1 is SQVTM and CDR2 is ANQGSEA. The CDR3 loop spans 11 amino acids. The CDR3 sequence is CSVGRGDGYTF. In DNA form, the CDR3 reads TGCAGCGTTGGCAGGGGCGATGGCTACACCTTC.

The chain recombines TRBV30 with TRBJ1-1; D gene unclear. CDR1 and CDR2 (germline): GTSNPN, SVGIG (reference sequence). The length of the CDR3 is 13 residues. The ends were cut back, 2 bases at V and 1 base at J, with 8 bases in the middle. CDR3 residues: CAWSFDRNTEAFF. The CDR3 nucleotides read TGTGCCTGGAGTTTCGACCGGAACACTGAAGCTTTCTTT.

The chain links TRBV7-3 to TRBJ2-5, with 8 bases matching TRBD2. V shed 3 bases, J shed 5 bases, and the junction held 8 bases outside the gene matches. Per germline, CDR1 SGHTA and CDR2 FQGTGA. There are 15 residues in the CDR3. CDR3 sequence reads: CASSFRAGGGETQYF. CDR3 bases: TGTGCCAGCAGCTTCAGGGCGGGAGGCGGCGAGACCCAGTACTTC. The full variable domain, in which reference TRBV7-3 and TRBJ2-5 provide the parts outside the CDR3, is GAGVSQTPSNKVTEKGKYVELRCDPISGHTALYWYRQSLGQGPEFLIYFQGTGAADDSGLPNDRFFAVRPEGSVSTLKIQRTERGDSAVYLCASSFRAGGGETQYFGPGTRLLVL.

J is TRBJ2-6 and V is TRBV29-1; D remains unclear. V was cut by 7 bases and J by 0 bases, with 10 bases left in between. In germline, CDR1 is SQVTM, CDR2 ANQGSEA. The CDR3 has 14 residues. CDR3 protein: CSARTGSGANVLTF. The CDR3 DNA is TGCAGCGCCAGAACTGGCTCTGGGGCCAACGTCCTGACTTTC.

The V and J genes are TRBV27 and TRBJ1-2; D unclear. Trimming took off 5 bases at V and 5 bases at J, with 18 bases between the two ends. This CDR3 is 15 amino acids long. The germline gives CDR1 MNHEY, CDR2 SMNVEV (reference sequence). The CDR3 nucleotides are TGTGCCAGCAGTCCCACTCGGGGTTCGGGGTATGGCTACACCTTC. Its protein product is CASSPTRGSGYGYTF.

The genes are TRBV12-3 or TRBV12-4 and TRBJ1-3, with unresolved D. This CDR3 has 13 amino acids. V gave up 3 bases and J gave up 4 bases, with 7 bases separating them. CDR3 sequence reads: CASSFNVGNTIYF. CDR3 DNA: TGTGCCAGCAGTTTTAATGTCGGAAACACCATATATTTT.